This entry describes one T cell receptor beta chain. This record belongs to a study of control samples from healthy donors and cancer patients. This CDR3 has 14 residues. Germline values: CDR1 MDHEN, CDR2 SYDVKM. With V trimmed by 0 bases and J by 4 bases, 2 bases remained unmatched. Generated by immunoSEQ multiplex PCR, the TCRdb table keeps only in-frame clones and is missing some. The sample's table shows under 200,000 clones. The clonotype was recovered from a woman aged 25 to 39 in good health. V usage is TRBV28 and J usage is TRBJ1-1; 7 bases map to TRBD1. Input material: blood. The CDR3 here is CASSLWRQGTEAFF. As DNA, the CDR3 is TGTGCCAGCAGTTTATGGAGACAGGGCACTGAAGCTTTCTTT.